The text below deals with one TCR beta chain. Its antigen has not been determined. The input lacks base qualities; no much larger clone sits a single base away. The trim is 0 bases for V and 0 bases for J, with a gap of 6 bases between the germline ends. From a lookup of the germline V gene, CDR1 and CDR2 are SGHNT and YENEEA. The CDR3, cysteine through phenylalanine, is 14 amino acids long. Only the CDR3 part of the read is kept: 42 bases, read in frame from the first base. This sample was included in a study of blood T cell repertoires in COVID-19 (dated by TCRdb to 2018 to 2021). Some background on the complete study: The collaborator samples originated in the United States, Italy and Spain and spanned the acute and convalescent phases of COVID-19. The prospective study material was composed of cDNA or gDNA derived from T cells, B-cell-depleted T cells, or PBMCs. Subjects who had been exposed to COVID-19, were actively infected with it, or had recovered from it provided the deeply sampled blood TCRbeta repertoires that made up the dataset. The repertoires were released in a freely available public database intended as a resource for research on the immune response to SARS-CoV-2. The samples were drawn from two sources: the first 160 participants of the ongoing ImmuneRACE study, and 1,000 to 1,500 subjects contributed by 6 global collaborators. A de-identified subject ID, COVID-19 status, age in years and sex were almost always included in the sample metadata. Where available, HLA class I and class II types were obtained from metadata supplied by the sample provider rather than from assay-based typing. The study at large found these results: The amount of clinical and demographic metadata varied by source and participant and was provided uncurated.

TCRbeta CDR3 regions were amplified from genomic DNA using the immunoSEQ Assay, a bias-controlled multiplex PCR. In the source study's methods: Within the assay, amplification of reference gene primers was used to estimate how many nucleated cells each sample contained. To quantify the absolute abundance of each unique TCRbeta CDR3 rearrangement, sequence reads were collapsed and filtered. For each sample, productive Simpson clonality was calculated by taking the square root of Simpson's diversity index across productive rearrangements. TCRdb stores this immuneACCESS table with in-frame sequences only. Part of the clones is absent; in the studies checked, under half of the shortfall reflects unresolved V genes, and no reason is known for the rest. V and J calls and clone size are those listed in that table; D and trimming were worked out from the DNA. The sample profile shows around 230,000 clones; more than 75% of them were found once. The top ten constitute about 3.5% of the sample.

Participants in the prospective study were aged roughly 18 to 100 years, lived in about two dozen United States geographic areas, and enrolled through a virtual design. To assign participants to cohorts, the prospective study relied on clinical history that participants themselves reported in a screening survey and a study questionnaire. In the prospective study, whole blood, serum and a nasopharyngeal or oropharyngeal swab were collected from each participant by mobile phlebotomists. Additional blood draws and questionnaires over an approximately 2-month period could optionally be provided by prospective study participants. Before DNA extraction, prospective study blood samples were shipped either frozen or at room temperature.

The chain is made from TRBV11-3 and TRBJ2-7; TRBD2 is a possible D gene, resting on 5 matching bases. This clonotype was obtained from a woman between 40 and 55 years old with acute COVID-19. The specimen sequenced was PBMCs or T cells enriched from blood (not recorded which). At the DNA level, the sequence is TGTGCCAGCAGCTTAGAGGGGAGCTCCTACGAGCAGTACTTC. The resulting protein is CASSLEGSSYEQYF.